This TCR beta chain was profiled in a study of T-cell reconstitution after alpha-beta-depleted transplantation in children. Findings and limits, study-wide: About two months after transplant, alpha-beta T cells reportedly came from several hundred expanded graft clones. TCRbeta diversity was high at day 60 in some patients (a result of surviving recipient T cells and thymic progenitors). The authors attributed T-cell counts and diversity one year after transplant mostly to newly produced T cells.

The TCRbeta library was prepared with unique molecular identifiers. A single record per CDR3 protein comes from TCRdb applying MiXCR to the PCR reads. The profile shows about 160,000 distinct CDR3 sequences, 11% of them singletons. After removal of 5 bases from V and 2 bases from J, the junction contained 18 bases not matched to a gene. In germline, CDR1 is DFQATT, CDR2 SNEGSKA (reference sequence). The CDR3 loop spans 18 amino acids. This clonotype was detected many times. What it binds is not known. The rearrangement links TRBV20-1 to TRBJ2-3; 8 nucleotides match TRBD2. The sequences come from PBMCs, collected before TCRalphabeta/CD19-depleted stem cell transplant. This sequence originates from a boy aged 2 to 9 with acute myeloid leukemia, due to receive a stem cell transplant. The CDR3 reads CSADRGREAASFTDTQYF. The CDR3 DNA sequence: TGCAGTGCTGATCGGGGGCGGGAGGCGGCCTCCTTCACAGATACGCAGTATTTT.